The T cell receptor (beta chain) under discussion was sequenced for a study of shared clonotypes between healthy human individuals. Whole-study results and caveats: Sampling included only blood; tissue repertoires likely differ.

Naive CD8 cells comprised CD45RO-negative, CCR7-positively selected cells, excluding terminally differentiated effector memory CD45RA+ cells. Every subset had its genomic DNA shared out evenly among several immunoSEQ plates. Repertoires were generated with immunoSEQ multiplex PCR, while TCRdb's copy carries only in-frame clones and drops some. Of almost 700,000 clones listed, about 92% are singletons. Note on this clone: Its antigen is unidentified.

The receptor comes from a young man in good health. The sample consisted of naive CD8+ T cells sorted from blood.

The DNA of the CDR3 is TGCGCCAGCAGCCAGGGGCCGGGCCCCTCCCCCACAGATACGCAGTATTTT. Translating it yields CASSQGPGPSPTDTQYF. The chain recombines TRBV4-3 with TRBJ2-3; possibly TRBD1 for D (5 bases). Germline CDR1 is LGHNA and CDR2 is YSLEER. This CDR3 has 17 residues. Deletions cut 3 bases from V and 2 bases from J, with 18 bases between.